The 15 T cell receptor beta chains below come from one sample, sequenced in a study of blood T cell repertoires in COVID-19. Only in-frame clones appear in the TCRdb table, and some are missing; sequencing was by immunoSEQ multiplex PCR. Of 150,000 to 200,000 clones in the sample, 80% to 90% were seen once. The sequencing sample was made of PBMCs or T cells enriched from blood (not recorded which). Receptors originate from a woman aged 40-49 years with acute COVID-19.

This clone showed up many times. The chain carries TRBV6-1 and TRBJ2-7, with D possibly being TRBD2 (6 bases). From germline, CDR1 is MNHNS and CDR2 SASEGT. The CDR3 is 13 amino acids. V was shortened by 1 base and J by 4 bases, with 8 bases between the two germline ends. The CDR3 reads CASSEGGRYEQYF. CDR3 coding DNA: TGTGCCAGCAGTGAAGGAGGGAGGTACGAGCAGTACTTC.

The chain combines TRBV5-1 with TRBJ2-7; 9 bases align to TRBD1. The CDR3 is 15 residues long. Germline V lookup: CDR1 SGHRS, CDR2 YFSETQ. The trim removed 0 bases at V and 0 bases at J, leaving 1 base unmatched. The CDR3 DNA sequence: TGCGCCAGCAGCTTGGGGGACAGGGTCTCCTACGAGCAGTACTTC. It encodes CASSLGDRVSYEQYF.

The J gene is TRBJ1-2, the V gene TRBV12-3 or TRBV12-4; D is unresolved. With 1 base removed from V and 3 bases from J, the gap between germline ends came to 6 bases. The CDR3 length is 13 residues. The CDR3 DNA follows: TGTGCCAGCAGTTTAGGGCCGTACTATGGCTACACCTTC. Amino acid sequence: CASSLGPYYGYTF.

V and J are TRBV9 and TRBJ2-5; possibly TRBD1 for D (5 bases). CDR3 size: 14 residues. The V gene lost 0 bases and the J gene lost 4 bases, with 10 bases spanning the gap. From germline, CDR1 is SGDLS and CDR2 YYNGEE. CDR3 coding DNA: TGTGCCAGCAGCGTAGAGGGCAGGGCAGAGACCCAGTACTTC. It is translated as CASSVEGRAETQYF.

The chain has TRBV4-2 and TRBJ1-1; D perhaps matches TRBD1 (6 bases). This CDR3 is built from 18 residues. Germline V lookup: CDR1 LGHNA, CDR2 YNFKEQ. The V and J ends lost 2 bases and 0 bases respectively, with 19 bases between them. CDR3 sequence reads: CASSQPRGQIRVNTEAFF. DNA for the CDR3: TGTGCCAGCAGCCAACCCCGAGGACAGATTCGGGTGAACACTGAAGCTTTCTTT.

The chain employs TRBV14 and TRBJ2-7; TRBD2 agrees at 7 bases. With V trimmed by 1 base and J by 1 base, 4 bases remained unmatched. From germline, CDR1 is SGHDN and CDR2 FVKESK. The CDR3 is made up of 15 amino acids. The CDR3 loop reads CASSQGLAESYEQYF. CDR3 in DNA: TGTGCCAGCAGCCAAGGCCTAGCGGAGTCCTACGAGCAGTACTTC.

The genes are TRBV2 and TRBJ1-1; D may be TRBD1 (6 bases). Germline V gene sequence: CDR1 SNHLY, CDR2 FYNNEI. This CDR3 is 15 amino acids long. V was trimmed by 1 base and J by 1 base, leaving 10 bases between them. The CDR3, as DNA: TGTGCCAGCAGTGAAGAAGGGACAACGAACACTGAAGCTTTCTTT. Protein: CASSEEGTTNTEAFF.

The chain employs TRBV7-9 and TRBJ2-2, with D maybe TRBD1 (6 bases). V was clipped by 5 bases and J by 3 bases, with 13 bases between them. The germline V gene encodes CDR1 SEHNR and CDR2 FQNEAQ (reference sequence). The length of the CDR3 is 15 residues. The chain's CDR3 is CASSATGHYTGELFF. CDR3 coding DNA: TGTGCCAGCAGCGCAACGGGACACTACACCGGGGAGCTGTTTTTT. The entire variable domain, with the rest obtained from reference TRBV7-9 and TRBJ2-2, is as follows: DTGVSQNPRHKITKRGQNVTFRCDPISEHNRLYWYRQTLGQGPEFLTYFQNEAQLEKSRLLSDRFSAERPKGSFSTLEIQRTEQGDSAMYLCASSATGHYTGELFFGEGSRLTVL.

This clone appeared a single time. This chain links TRBV5-6 with TRBJ1-1, with TRBD1 matching 12 bases. The CDR3 length is 16 residues. Losses at the gene ends were 1 base for V and 5 bases for J; bases not matched to a gene: 6. CDR1 and CDR2 (germline): SGHDT, YYEEEE. CDR3 nucleotide sequence: TGTGCCAGCAGCTTGTGGGACAGGGGGCTTGGTACTGAAGCTTTCTTT. It encodes CASSLWDRGLGTEAFF.

The chain combines TRBV28 with TRBJ1-2; tentative D call: TRBD1 (6 bases). Germline loops: CDR1 MDHEN, CDR2 SYDVKM. V gave up 2 bases and J gave up 5 bases, with 21 bases separating them. This CDR3 has 17 residues. CDR3 amino acids: CASSLRGSLTLSYGYTF. In DNA, the CDR3 is TGTGCCAGCAGTTTAAGGGGGTCCCTCACCCTCAGTTATGGCTACACCTTC.

The CDR3 is CASSPYGRGADTQYF. CDR3 in DNA: TGTGCCAGCAGCCCCTACGGGAGGGGGGCGGATACGCAGTATTTT. The chain links TRBV7-9 to TRBJ2-3; TRBD2 agrees at 8 bases. CDR3 length: 15 residues. The V segment lost 5 bases and the J segment 6 bases; nucleotides outside the gene matches: 10. The V gene's germline CDR1 is SEHNR and CDR2 FQNEAQ (reference sequence).

CDR3 region: CASSYSRQGDGYTF. The CDR3 bases are TGTGCCAGCAGTTACTCGAGGCAGGGGGATGGCTACACCTTC. The gene calls are TRBV6-5 and TRBJ1-2, with 7 positions matching TRBD1. The V segment lost 0 bases and the J segment 6 bases; nucleotides outside the gene matches: 4. The germline V gene encodes CDR1 MNHEY and CDR2 SVGAGI. This CDR3 comprises 14 residues.

This clone was seen more than once but under ten times. The V and J genes are TRBV6-5 and TRBJ2-7; D gene uncertain. The germline V and J ends were trimmed by 2 bases and 4 bases, with 18 bases remaining between them. Germline CDR1 MNHEY, CDR2 SVGAGI. This CDR3 is 16 amino acids long. For the CDR3, the DNA is TGTGCCAGCAGTTACGGGCATAGTGGTTCGAGTTACGAGCAGTACTTC. Translation gives CASSYGHSGSSYEQYF.

The chain is built from TRBV7-8 and TRBJ2-3; D is unclear. The CDR3 is 12 amino acids. Germline V lookup: CDR1 SGHVS, CDR2 FQNEAQ. Trimming cost V 2 bases and J 5 bases, with 5 bases left between them. The DNA of the CDR3 is TGTGCCAGCAGCTTATTTAAAGATACGCAGTATTTT. Translation: CASSLFKDTQYF.

The rearrangement links TRBV18 to TRBJ2-1; 7 bases fit TRBD1. This CDR3 region has 16 residues. V was clipped by 5 bases and J by 0 bases; unmatched bases: 7. Germline-derived CDR1 and CDR2 are KGHSH and LQKENI. The CDR3 nucleotides are TGTGCCAGCTCAACACTACAGGGGAGCTCCTACAATGAGCAGTTCTTC. This encodes CASSTLQGSSYNEQFF.